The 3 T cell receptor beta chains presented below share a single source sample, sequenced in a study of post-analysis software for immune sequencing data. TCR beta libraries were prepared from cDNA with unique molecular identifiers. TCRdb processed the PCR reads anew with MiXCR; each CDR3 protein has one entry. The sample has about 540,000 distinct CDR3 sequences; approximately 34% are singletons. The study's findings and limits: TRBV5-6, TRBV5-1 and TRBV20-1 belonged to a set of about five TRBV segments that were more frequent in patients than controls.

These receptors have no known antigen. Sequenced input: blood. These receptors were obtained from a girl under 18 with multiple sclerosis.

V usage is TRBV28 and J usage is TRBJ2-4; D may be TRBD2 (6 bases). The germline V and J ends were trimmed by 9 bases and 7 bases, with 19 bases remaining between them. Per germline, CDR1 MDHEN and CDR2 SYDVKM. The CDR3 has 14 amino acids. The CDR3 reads CASFPRRGGNIQYF. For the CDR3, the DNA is TGTGCCAGTTTCCCCAGGAGGGGTGGCAACATTCAGTACTTC.

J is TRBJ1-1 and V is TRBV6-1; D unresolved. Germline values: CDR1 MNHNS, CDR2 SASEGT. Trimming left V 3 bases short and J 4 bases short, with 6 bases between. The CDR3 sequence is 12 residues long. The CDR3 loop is CASSEGSTEAFF. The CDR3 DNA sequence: TGTGCCAGCAGTGAGGGTTCCACTGAAGCTTTCTTT.

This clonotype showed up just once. The CDR3 nucleotides read TGTGCCAGTAGCAACGGGAGGCACACTGAAGCTTTCTTT. This gives the protein CASSNGRHTEAFF. The genes are TRBV19 and TRBJ1-1; D uncertain. Trimming took off 6 bases at V and 3 bases at J, with 11 bases between the two ends. CDR1 LNHDA and CDR2 SQIVND come from the germline V gene (reference sequence). This CDR3 region has 13 residues.